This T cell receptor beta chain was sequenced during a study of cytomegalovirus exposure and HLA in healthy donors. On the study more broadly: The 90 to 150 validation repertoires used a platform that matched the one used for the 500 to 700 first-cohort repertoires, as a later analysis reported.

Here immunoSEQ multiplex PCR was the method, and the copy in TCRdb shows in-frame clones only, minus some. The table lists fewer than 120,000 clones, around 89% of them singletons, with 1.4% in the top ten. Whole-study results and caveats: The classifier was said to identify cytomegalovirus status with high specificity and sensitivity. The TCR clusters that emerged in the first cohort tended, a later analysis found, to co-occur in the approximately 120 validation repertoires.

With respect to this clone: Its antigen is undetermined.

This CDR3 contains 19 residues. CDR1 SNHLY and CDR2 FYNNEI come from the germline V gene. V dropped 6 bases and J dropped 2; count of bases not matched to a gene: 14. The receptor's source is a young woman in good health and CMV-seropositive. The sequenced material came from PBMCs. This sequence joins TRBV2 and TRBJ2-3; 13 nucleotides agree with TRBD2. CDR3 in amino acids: CASRNGGTGTSGNTDTQYF. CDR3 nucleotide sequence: TGTGCCAGCAGAAACGGGGGGACAGGGACTAGCGGGAACACAGATACGCAGTATTTT.